The sequence of this T cell receptor beta chain was determined in a study of Tregs in tolerant kidney transplant recipients (dated by TCRdb to between 2017 and 2020). For the study in its entirety: TCRbeta sequencing was used in the study to identify donor-specific regulatory T cells before combined kidney and bone marrow transplantation, and the identified cells were then tracked after transplant. In 3 healthy controls, several methods of expanding Tregs specific for an allogeneic donor were compared by TCRbeta repertoire sequencing.

The CDR3 runs 14 residues from the cysteine to the phenylalanine. Only CDR3 DNA is held: 42 bases, read in frame from base 1. CDR1 SGHNT and CDR2 YYREEE were looked up in the germline V gene (reference sequence). V and J lose 4 bases and 0 bases, and a span of 10 bases separates them. Unstimulated Tregs (CD4+CD25+CD127-), CD4+ non-Tregs (CD4+CD25-), CD4 and CD8 cells were FACS-sorted from thawed PBMCs. Prior to Treg sorting, thawed PBMCs were rested overnight at 37 degrees C with 200 IU/ml IL-2. Healthy control blood came either as purchased buffy coats or from healthy volunteers. Healthy control blood was processed to PBMCs with a Ficoll density gradient and then cryopreserved, whereas patient PBMCs were collected both before and after transplant. This clone was seen only once. Its antigen is unknown. Per-base qualities were not stored, and no clone one base away is much larger. For TCRbeta CDR3 sequencing, genomic DNA from the sorted cells was extracted using the QIAGEN DNeasy Blood and Tissue Kit. Through immunoSEQ, high-throughput TCRbeta CDR3 sequencing was done commercially, including PCR amplification with internal controls and bias correction. The study's processing was this. Unique productive TCRbeta sequences were defined by CDR3 nucleotide sequence where primers matched, otherwise by CDR3 amino acid sequence with Vbeta and Jbeta genes. Sorting error was corrected by removing sequences shared between sorted populations at a frequency ratio of 2:1 or less, and the remaining shared sequences were assigned to the higher population. Donor-reactive sequences were defined as at least 5-fold expanded in CFSE-low cells versus unstimulated cells, with frequency of at least 0.01% in CFSE-low cells. Repertoire divergence was quantified by Jensen-Shannon divergence using the top 100 TCRbeta sequences ranked by frequency. When a sample had multiple sequencing runs, each run was corrected for sorting error separately and the runs were then pooled. Held by TCRdb, this immuneACCESS table contains in-frame sequences only and omits some clones. Under half of the omission traces to an unresolved V gene where checked; the cause of the rest is unknown. For V, J and clone size, that table is used; D and trimming come from the DNA. In all, the sample holds around 43,000 clones, and about 90% of those were seen once. The ten largest clones add up to about 0.7% of the sample.

Overall study results and their limits: The most biologically relevant and donor-specific TCRbeta repertoire appeared to be identified by expanding Tregs with activated donor B cells. The study was limited by small patient numbers, and the findings need validation in larger populations and under other immunosuppression protocols. Although technical replication error seemed to be minimal, the question of biological reproducibility was not addressed directly.

This TCR was sampled from a human donor in good health. The specimen sequenced was Tregs from blood. The chain employs TRBV5-4 and TRBJ1-2; there is no confident call for the D gene. The CDR3 region reads CASSRTAANYGYTF. The nucleotide sequence reads TGTGCCAGCAGCCGGACGGCCGCTAACTATGGCTACACCTTC.